The 26 T cell receptor beta chains below all came from one sample that was sequenced in a study of naive and memory T cell subsets. Blood and skin TCR RNA was reverse transcribed with alpha and beta constant primers. One entry per CDR3 protein results from TCRdb running MiXCR on the 5' RACE reads. Of over 20,000 distinct CDR3 sequences in the sample, 20% to 25% are singletons; the top ten hold around 2%. Whole-blood samples were 2.5 to 3 ml of peripheral blood from healthy adult volunteers. The source is a female donor in good health.

This clonotype occurred many times. The chain combines TRBV20-1 with TRBJ1-2; possible D gene TRBD1, 6 bases. Germline V gene data show CDR1 as DFQATT and CDR2 as SNEGSKA (reference sequence). Trimming stripped 6 bases from V and 3 bases from J, with 17 bases between. This CDR3 spans 14 amino acids. The CDR3 DNA is TGCAGTGCCACTCCGCCGGACAGTCACTATGGCTACACCTTC. It specifies CSATPPDSHYGYTF.

The chain combines TRBV29-1 with TRBJ2-3; 8 bases match TRBD2. The CDR3 covers 15 residues. Germline loops: CDR1 SQVTM, CDR2 ANQGSEA. With 6 bases clipped from V and 4 bases from J, the junction kept 12 bases outside the gene matches. The CDR3 spells CSVNGMAGGADTQYF. CDR3 nucleotides: TGCAGCGTCAACGGTATGGCGGGAGGAGCAGATACGCAGTATTTT.

This clonotype was observed a few times. The chain employs TRBV4-3 and TRBJ2-1, with 7 bases aligning to TRBD1. The germline CDR1 and CDR2 sequences are LGHNA and YSLEER. The CDR3 totals 15 residues. Trimming cost V 0 bases and J 2 bases; bases outside gene matches: 1. DNA for the CDR3: TGCGCCAGCAGCCAAGAGCAGGGGGCCTACAATGAGCAGTTCTTC. It yields the protein CASSQEQGAYNEQFF.

This clonotype occurred a few times. The genes are TRBV15 and TRBJ2-3; 7 bases map to TRBD2. Losses at the gene ends were 3 bases for V and 4 bases for J; bases not matched to a gene: 7. Germline CDR1 LNHNV, CDR2 YYDKDF (reference sequence). The length of the CDR3 is 15 residues. The CDR3 nucleotides are TGTGCCACCAGCAGGCGGGCGGGAGCCTCAGATACGCAGTATTTT. Translated, it gives CATSRRAGASDTQYF.

CDR3 residues: CSVVRGGTGELFF. The CDR3, as DNA: TGCAGCGTTGTGAGGGGCGGAACCGGGGAGCTGTTTTTT. The chain links TRBV29-1 to TRBJ2-2; D possibly uses TRBD1 or TRBD2 (5 bases each). Germline V gene lookup returns CDR1 SQVTM and CDR2 ANQGSEA. V gave up 4 bases and J gave up 5 bases, with 11 bases separating them. CDR3 length: 13 amino acids.

This sequence joins TRBV20-1 and TRBJ2-1, with TRBD2 matching over 7 bases. V gave up 0 bases and J gave up 9 bases; unmatched junction bases: 11. The CDR3 extends over 15 amino acids. Germline V gene sequence: CDR1 DFQATT, CDR2 SNEGSKA (reference sequence). CDR3 region: CSARDPAGMYGEQFF. CDR3 nucleotide sequence: TGCAGTGCTAGAGATCCAGCGGGAATGTACGGTGAGCAGTTCTTC.

The V call is TRBV6-5, the J call TRBJ2-5; 9 bases align to TRBD2. Germline V CDR1 and CDR2: MNHEY, SVGAGI. CDR3 size: 15 residues. V lost 0 bases to trimming and J lost 4 bases; unmatched junction nucleotides: 3. The CDR3 nucleotides read TGTGCCAGCAGTTACTCTAGCGGGAGTGTAGAGACCCAGTACTTC. It translates to CASSYSSGSVETQYF.

The rearrangement links TRBV7-3 to TRBJ2-2; D remains ambiguous. This CDR3 region has 15 residues. Germline CDR1 reads SGHTA; CDR2 reads FQGTGA. V lost 5 bases and J lost 0, with 10 bases in between. This CDR3 is CASSLNGPNTGELFF. The CDR3 nucleotides are TGTGCCAGCAGCCTGAACGGACCGAACACCGGGGAGCTGTTTTTT.

This clonotype was counted between two and nine times. This rearrangement joins TRBV20-1 to TRBJ2-3; TRBD2 matches 7 bases. This CDR3 spans 16 amino acids. With V trimmed by 3 bases and J by 0 bases, 9 bases remained unmatched. Germline CDR1 is DFQATT and CDR2 is SNEGSKA (reference sequence). The CDR3 DNA reads as TGCAGTGCTAGGAATCTAGCGGCGAGTAGCACAGATACGCAGTATTTT. This translates into CSARNLAASSTDTQYF.

In its sample, this clonotype is medium-sized. The chain is built from TRBV11-3 and TRBJ1-1, with unresolved D. Germline V gives CDR1 SGHNT, CDR2 YENEEA. The CDR3 is 14 residues long. V shed 1 base and J shed 3 bases, with 9 bases lying between them. CDR3 sequence: CASSLGGADTEAFF. CDR3 coding DNA: TGTGCCAGCAGCTTAGGTGGCGCAGACACTGAAGCTTTCTTT.

There are many counts of this clonotype. This CDR3 is CASSDPGTSGGDTQYF. CDR3 nucleotides: TGTGCCAGCAGTGACCCCGGGACTAGCGGGGGAGATACGCAGTATTTT. The V and J genes are TRBV2 and TRBJ2-3, with 14 bases lining up with TRBD2. V shed 3 bases, J shed 5 bases, and the junction held 4 bases outside the gene matches. The CDR3 has 16 residues. Germline CDR1 reads SNHLY; CDR2 reads FYNNEI.

The J gene is TRBJ1-6, the V gene TRBV20-1, with no clear D. This CDR3 is built from 12 residues. Germline V gene lookup returns CDR1 DFQATT and CDR2 SNEGSKA (reference sequence). The V end lost 4 bases, the J end lost 7 bases, and 8 bases lay between the germline ends. CDR3 sequence: CSATDGNSPLHF. In DNA form, the CDR3 reads TGCAGTGCTACAGACGGGAATTCACCCCTCCACTTT.

J is TRBJ2-1 and V is TRBV20-1, with TRBD1 matching 9 bases. The CDR3 is 13 amino acids. Germline V CDR1 and CDR2: DFQATT, SNEGSKA (reference sequence). V lost 0 bases, J lost 9 bases, and 3 bases stayed unmatched. This CDR3 is CSARDGTGTEQFF. The CDR3 DNA sequence: TGCAGTGCTAGAGATGGGACAGGGACTGAGCAGTTCTTC.

Regarding this clonotype: With a much larger clone just one base away, this may be a read error. The CDR3 loop is CASSQKTAAPLQPQNF. In nucleotides, the CDR3 is TGTGCCAGCAGCCAAAAGACAGCCGCTCCCCTTCAGCCCCAGAATTTT. The V call is TRBV7-2, the J call TRBJ1-5, with D maybe TRBD1 (5 bases). Germline V gene data show CDR1 as SGHTA and CDR2 as FQGNSA. CDR3 size: 16 residues.

This clonotype was seen many times. The V and J genes are TRBV6-5 and TRBJ1-2; 7 bases are shared with TRBD1. V lost 7 bases to trimming and J lost 8 bases; unmatched junction nucleotides: 13. The germline CDR1 and CDR2 sequences are MNHEY and SVGAGI. CDR3 length equals 14 residues. The CDR3: CASTLSTGAGGYTF. CDR3 coding DNA: TGTGCCAGCACCCTATCCACAGGGGCGGGAGGCTACACCTTC.

This clonotype occurred a few times. The chain couples TRBV6-6 to TRBJ1-5, with a possible D match to TRBD1 (5 bases). CDR1 and CDR2 from the germline V gene are MNHNY and SVGAGI (reference sequence). The CDR3 contains 13 residues. The V end was cut by 8 bases, the J end by 0 bases, with 8 bases between. The CDR3 DNA is TGTGCCAGCCGGGGGTATAGCAATCAGCCCCAGCATTTT. Its protein is CASRGYSNQPQHF.

The genes are TRBV7-2 and TRBJ1-1, with D unclear. With 3 bases removed from V and 8 bases from J, the gap between germline ends came to 7 bases. Per germline, CDR1 SGHTA and CDR2 FQGNSA. The CDR3 totals 11 residues. The CDR3 loop is CASSLAREAFF. The CDR3 DNA is TGTGCCAGCAGCTTGGCCCGGGAAGCTTTCTTT.

This rearrangement joins TRBV6-5 to TRBJ2-5; D remains unclear. The CDR3 runs 11 residues. The germline gives CDR1 MNHEY, CDR2 SVGAGI. The germline V and J ends were trimmed by 2 bases and 7 bases, with 5 bases remaining between them. The CDR3 spells CASSYHGTQYF. The CDR3 DNA is TGTGCCAGCAGTTACCACGGGACCCAGTACTTC.

This clonotype was observed many times. The V gene is TRBV20-1, the J gene TRBJ1-2; the match to TRBD1 covers 7 bases. The CDR3 loop spans 13 amino acids. Losses at the gene ends were 3 bases for V and 8 bases for J; bases not matched to a gene: 9. Germline V gives CDR1 DFQATT, CDR2 SNEGSKA (reference sequence). The CDR3 protein is CSASESGGRGYTF. The CDR3 nucleotides are TGCAGTGCTAGTGAGTCAGGGGGTCGCGGCTACACCTTC.

This clonotype was counted a few times. V is TRBV12-3 or TRBV12-4 and J is TRBJ2-3, with 11 positions matching TRBD2. V was pared by 5 bases and J by 2 bases, with 3 bases of the junction left unmatched. The CDR3 extends over 15 amino acids. CDR3 coding DNA: TGTGCCAGCAGTATACTAGCGGGAGACACAGATACGCAGTATTTT. Its translation: CASSILAGDTDTQYF.

Here the CDR3 reads CASSYGYTEAFF. The CDR3 DNA reads TGTGCCAGCAGTTATGGGTACACTGAAGCTTTCTTT. The chain joins TRBV6-2 or TRBV6-3 to TRBJ1-1; no reliable D call. This CDR3 is built from 12 residues. Per germline, CDR1 MNHEY and CDR2 SVGEGT. Trimming took off 3 bases at V and 3 bases at J, with 5 bases between the two ends.

The J gene is TRBJ1-4, the V gene TRBV29-1; a weak D match, TRBD1 (5 bases). Germline values: CDR1 SQVTM, CDR2 ANQGSEA. Trimming shortened V by 6 bases and J by 0 bases, and 8 bases separated the two germline ends. The CDR3 contains 13 residues. The CDR3 is CSVLTATNEKLFF. The CDR3 DNA sequence: TGCAGCGTCCTGACAGCAACTAATGAAAAACTGTTTTTT.

Judged by abundance, this clonotype is medium-sized (0.01 to 0.1%). The chain employs TRBV5-1 and TRBJ2-1, with D perhaps matching TRBD2 (6 bases). The CDR3 is 15 amino acids. Germline CDR1 SGHRS, CDR2 YFSETQ. V was pared by 1 base and J by 9 bases, with 17 bases between. The chain's CDR3 is CASSLPGTGAGEQFF. The CDR3 coding sequence is TGCGCCAGCAGCTTGCCCGGGACTGGGGCGGGTGAGCAGTTCTTC.

V is TRBV24-1 and J is TRBJ2-3; tentative D call: TRBD1 (6 bases). Germline loops: CDR1 KGHDR, CDR2 SFDVKD. The CDR3 contains 16 residues. Trimming took off 4 bases at V and 0 bases at J, with 13 bases between the two ends. The CDR3 spells CATSESGTTSTDTQYF. CDR3 bases: TGTGCCACCAGTGAGTCCGGGACAACAAGCACAGATACGCAGTATTTT.

In this sample, this clonotype turned up a few times. Mismatch with germline at one junction end may stem from a read error. The chain is built from TRBV7-2 and TRBJ2-5, with 9 bases identical to TRBD2. This CDR3 comprises 14 residues. CDR1 and CDR2 (germline): SGHTA, FQGNSA. The chain's CDR3 is CASSLAGRLETQYF. The CDR3, as DNA: TGTGCCAGCAGCCTAGCGGGGAGGTTGGAGACCCAGTACTTC.

V is TRBV5-1 and J is TRBJ2-3; 10 bases match TRBD2. Per germline, CDR1 SGHRS and CDR2 YFSETQ. Trimming cost V 0 bases and J 4 bases; bases outside gene matches: 8. This CDR3 spans 17 amino acids. The CDR3 loop reads CASSLEASGSEADTQYF. For the CDR3, the DNA is TGCGCCAGCAGCTTGGAGGCTAGCGGGAGTGAAGCAGATACGCAGTATTTT.